What follows are 17 T cell receptor beta chains derived from one specimen sequenced in a study of control samples from healthy donors and cancer patients. Only in-frame clones appear in the TCRdb table, and some are missing; sequencing was by immunoSEQ multiplex PCR. The data hold 120,000 to 150,000 clones, with approximately 86% observed a single time. Sequenced sample: blood. These receptors originate from a woman aged 25-40 years in good health.

This clone was observed once. The chain joins TRBV18 to TRBJ2-1, with 11 bases identical to TRBD2. The V gene end was trimmed by 6 bases and the J gene end by 5 bases; junction bases not matched to a gene: 9. From germline, CDR1 is KGHSH and CDR2 LQKENI. The CDR3 extends over 16 amino acids. The CDR3 sequence: CASSPSGRTWDNEQFF. CDR3 in DNA: TGTGCCAGCTCTCCTAGCGGGAGGACGTGGGACAATGAGCAGTTCTTC.

V is TRBV30 and J is TRBJ1-2, with D possibly TRBD1 on 5 matching bases. Germline CDR1 GTSNPN, CDR2 SVGIG (reference sequence). The CDR3 spans 16 residues. V lost 5 bases to trimming and J lost 4 bases, with 23 bases between them. The CDR3 nucleotides are TGTGCCTGGTCGCACCCCGGTGGGGCGGGTAGCTATGGCTACACCTTC. This translates into CAWSHPGGAGSYGYTF.

The V call is TRBV6-5, the J call TRBJ2-6; D tentatively fits TRBD1 or TRBD2 (6 bases each). CDR1 MNHEY and CDR2 SVGAGI come from the germline V gene. The CDR3 runs 14 residues. Trimming stripped 8 bases from V and 3 bases from J, with 11 bases between. CDR3 coding DNA: TGTGCCAGCCTAGGGGGAGGTGGGGCCAACGTCCTGACTTTC. Its translation is CASLGGGGANVLTF.

V is TRBV19 and J is TRBJ2-7, with TRBD1 matching 7 bases. Germline CDR1 reads LNHDA; CDR2 reads SQIVND (reference sequence). CDR3 size: 15 residues. Trimming removed 0 bases from V and 2 bases from J; junction bases left unmatched: 4. The DNA of the CDR3 is TGTGCCAGTAGTATAGATGGGACAGCCCCCTACGAGCAGTACTTC. Encoded protein: CASSIDGTAPYEQYF.

The V call is TRBV9, the J call TRBJ2-1; 8 nucleotides agree with TRBD2. The CDR3 has 18 residues. Per the germline V gene, CDR1 is SGDLS and CDR2 is YYNGEE. Losses at the gene ends were 4 bases for V and 6 bases for J; bases not matched to a gene: 18. CDR3 in amino acids: CASSSWTEGLEMSNEQFF. The CDR3 region has the DNA TGTGCCAGCAGCTCATGGACGGAGGGACTAGAAATGAGCAATGAGCAGTTCTTC.

This rearrangement joins TRBV6-5 to TRBJ2-7; 9 bases line up with TRBD1. Trimming removed 6 bases from V and 2 bases from J; junction bases left unmatched: 8. The length of the CDR3 is 15 residues. The V gene's germline CDR1 is MNHEY and CDR2 SVGAGI. The DNA for the CDR3 is TGTGCCAGCAGACCCAGACAGGGGGGGACCTACGAGCAGTACTTC. Its translation is CASRPRQGGTYEQYF.

The chain has TRBV3-1 (or the pseudogene TRBV3-2) and TRBJ2-7, with a weak D call TRBD1 (6 bases). Trimming cost V 4 bases and J 6 bases, with 16 bases left between them. This CDR3 spans 14 amino acids. Looked up from germline, CDR1 is LGHDT and CDR2 is YNNKEL (reference sequence). The CDR3 reads CASSPIALGAEQYF. Here the CDR3 DNA reads TGTGCCAGCAGCCCCATTGCTCTGGGGGCCGAGCAGTACTTC.

The rearrangement links TRBV5-1 to TRBJ2-3; no firm D call. The CDR3 runs 15 residues. Germline V lookup: CDR1 SGHRS, CDR2 YFSETQ. Trimming stripped 1 base from V and 1 base from J, with 10 bases between. CDR3 nucleotide sequence: TGCGCCAGCAGCTTGTTAGGCGGCGGCACAGATACGCAGTATTTT. This codes for CASSLLGGGTDTQYF.

The chain combines TRBV28 with TRBJ2-7; D not resolved. CDR3 length: 12 amino acids. V was shortened by 4 bases and J by 3 bases, with 7 bases between the two germline ends. CDR1 and CDR2 (germline): MDHEN, SYDVKM. The CDR3 protein is CASSSEIYEQYF. The CDR3 DNA follows: TGTGCCAGCAGTTCGGAAATCTACGAGCAGTACTTC.

V is TRBV6-6 and J is TRBJ2-4, with a weak D call TRBD2 (6 bases). V lost 6 bases, J lost 6 bases, and 12 bases lay in between. Germline V gene data show CDR1 as MNHNY and CDR2 as SVGAGI (reference sequence). The CDR3 is made up of 13 amino acids. CDR3 residues: CASSPGGGNIQYF. The CDR3 DNA is TGTGCCAGCAGCCCCGGGGGAGGAAACATTCAGTACTTC.

J is TRBJ2-2 and V is TRBV27; 11 positions match TRBD2. The CDR3 is 21 residues long. From germline, CDR1 is MNHEY and CDR2 SMNVEV (reference sequence). V gave up 4 bases and J gave up 2 bases; unmatched junction bases: 18. CDR3 sequence reads: CASSSPPGLAAPLANTGELFF. In nucleotides, the CDR3 is TGTGCCAGCAGTTCCCCTCCGGGACTAGCGGCTCCGCTAGCTAACACCGGGGAGCTGTTTTTT.

The chain recombines TRBV3-1 (or the pseudogene TRBV3-2) with TRBJ2-7, with D unresolved. This CDR3 spans 15 amino acids. V was trimmed by 0 bases and J by 6 bases, leaving 15 bases between them. Germline-derived CDR1 and CDR2 are LGHDT and YNNKEL (reference sequence). The CDR3 DNA reads as TGTGCCAGCAGCCAAGACCCTAGTGAAGGCCTCGAGCAGTACTTC. It is translated as CASSQDPSEGLEQYF.

This chain links TRBV7-2 with TRBJ2-7; tentatively, D is TRBD1 or TRBD2 (5 bases each). V shed 1 base and J shed 3 bases, with 10 bases lying between them. The CDR3 totals 14 residues. The germline CDR1 and CDR2 sequences are SGHTA and FQGNSA. CDR3 sequence: CASSLGGPIYEQYF. The CDR3 DNA is TGTGCCAGCAGCTTAGGGGGACCTATCTACGAGCAGTACTTC.

The V and J genes are TRBV19 and TRBJ2-1, with 11 bases fitting TRBD2. The CDR3 has 16 amino acids. Germline CDR1 LNHDA, CDR2 SQIVND (reference sequence). Trimming cost V 4 bases and J 7 bases; bases outside gene matches: 9. CDR3 region: CASSTIAGGPGNEQFF. DNA for the CDR3: TGTGCCAGTAGTACCATAGCGGGAGGGCCGGGGAATGAGCAGTTCTTC.

The chain recombines TRBV6-5 with TRBJ1-5; tentatively, D is TRBD1 (6 bases). Germline V gives CDR1 MNHEY, CDR2 SVGAGI. Trimming removed 6 bases at V and 2 bases at J, with 11 bases between. The CDR3 is 14 amino acids. The CDR3 loop reads CASSQNRGNQPQHF. CDR3 sequence (DNA): TGTGCCAGCAGCCAGAACAGGGGCAATCAGCCCCAGCATTTT.

The chain joins TRBV4-1 to TRBJ2-5; the D gene is possibly TRBD2 (6 bases). The CDR3 sequence is 16 residues long. The V gene lost 4 bases and the J gene lost 5 bases, with 20 bases spanning the gap. Germline CDR1 is MGHRA and CDR2 is YSYEKL. Written as DNA, the CDR3 is TGCGCCAGCAGCCCCTTCGTTGGGGGGAATGGGGAGACCCAGTACTTC. Its translation: CASSPFVGGNGETQYF.

In this sample, this clone turned up once. The V call is TRBV6-5, the J call TRBJ2-7; D unresolved. The CDR3 sequence is 14 residues long. Germline CDR1 reads MNHEY; CDR2 reads SVGAGI. V was pared by 2 bases and J by 1 base, with 9 bases between. The chain's CDR3 is CASSYDPLSYEQYF. As DNA, the CDR3 is TGTGCCAGCAGTTACGACCCCCTTTCCTACGAGCAGTACTTC.